These T cell receptor beta chains were read from a single sample in a study of cytomegalovirus exposure and HLA in healthy donors. Assay used: immunoSEQ multiplex PCR; TCRdb lists only in-frame clones, some missing. The repertoire has 150,000 to 200,000 clones, around 79% of them found once; the top ten carry 1.6%. Source material: PBMCs. These receptors were obtained from a woman between 50 and 59 years old in good health and CMV-seronegative. The conserved cysteine and the conserved F or W are not part of the CDR3 here.

j_call v_call cdr3_aa
TRBJ1-2 TRBV5-1 ASSLGQNYGYT
TRBJ2-7 TRBV5-1 ASSLRGQGFTYEQY
TRBJ1-5 TRBV7-9 ASSSAGPNQPQH
TRBJ1-1 TRBV6-1 ASSDRMNTEAF
TRBJ2-5 TRBV5-1 ASSSGGQTQY
TRBJ1-4 TRBV5-6 ASSSLGQGNEKLF
TRBJ2-3 TRBV2 ASSEAGADTQY
TRBJ1-1 TRBV13 ASSPLGGRVTEAF
TRBJ2-5 TRBV18 ASSPFELKETQY
TRBJ1-1 TRBV19 ASSRIRDTDTEAF
TRBJ2-3 TRBV14 ASSHMGASTDTQY
NA TRBV6-6 ATLRGLATLGYEQY
TRBJ1-3 TRBV9 ASSPGGTGGLGTGNTIY
TRBJ2-3 TRBV11-2 ASSSGLAVTDTQY
TRBJ1-1 TRBV27 ASSFDRGHTEAF
TRBJ2-1 TRBV19 ASSMSPISYNEQF
TRBJ2-3 TRBV19 ASRLAGETQY
TRBJ1-5 TRBV5-6 ASSLAMDSGQPQH
TRBJ2-3 TRBV7-6 ASSSGQGTDTQY
TRBJ1-4 TRBV4-2 ASSASGLNEKLF